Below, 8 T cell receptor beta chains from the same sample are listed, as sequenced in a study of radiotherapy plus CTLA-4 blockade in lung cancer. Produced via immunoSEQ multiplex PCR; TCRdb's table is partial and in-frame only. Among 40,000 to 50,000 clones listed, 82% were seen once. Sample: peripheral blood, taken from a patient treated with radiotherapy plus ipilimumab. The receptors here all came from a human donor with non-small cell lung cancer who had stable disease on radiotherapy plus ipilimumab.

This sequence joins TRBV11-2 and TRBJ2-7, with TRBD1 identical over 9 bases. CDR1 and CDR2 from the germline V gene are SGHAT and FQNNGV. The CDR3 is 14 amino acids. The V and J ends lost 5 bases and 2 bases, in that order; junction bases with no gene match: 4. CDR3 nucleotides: TGTGCCAGCAGCCGGGACAGGGCCGCCTACGAGCAGTACTTC. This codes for CASSRDRAAYEQYF.

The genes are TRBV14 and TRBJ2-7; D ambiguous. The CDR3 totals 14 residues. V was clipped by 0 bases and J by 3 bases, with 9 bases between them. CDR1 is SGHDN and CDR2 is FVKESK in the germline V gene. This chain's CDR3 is CASSQDPPNYEQYF. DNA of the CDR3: TGTGCCAGCAGCCAAGATCCCCCCAACTACGAGCAGTACTTC.

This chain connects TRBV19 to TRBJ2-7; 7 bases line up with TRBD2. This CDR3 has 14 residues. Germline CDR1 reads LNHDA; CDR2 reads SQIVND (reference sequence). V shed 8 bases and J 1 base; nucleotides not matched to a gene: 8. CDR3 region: CASGAAGVSYEQYF. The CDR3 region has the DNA TGTGCCAGTGGAGCGGCGGGGGTTTCCTACGAGCAGTACTTC.

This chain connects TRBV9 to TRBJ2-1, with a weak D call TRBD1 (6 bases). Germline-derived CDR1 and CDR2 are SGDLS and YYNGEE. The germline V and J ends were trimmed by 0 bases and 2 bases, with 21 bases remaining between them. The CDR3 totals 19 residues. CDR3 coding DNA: TGTGCCAGCAGCGTAGTGGAAGGTGTAGGGGGTAACCCCTACAATGAGCAGTTCTTC. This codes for CASSVVEGVGGNPYNEQFF.

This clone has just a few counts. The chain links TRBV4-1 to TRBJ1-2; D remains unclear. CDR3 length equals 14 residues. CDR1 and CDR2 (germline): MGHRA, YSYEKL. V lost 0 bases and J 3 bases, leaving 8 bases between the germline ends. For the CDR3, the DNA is TGCGCCAGCAGCCAAGACTCCGGGGACTATGGCTACACCTTC. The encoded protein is CASSQDSGDYGYTF.

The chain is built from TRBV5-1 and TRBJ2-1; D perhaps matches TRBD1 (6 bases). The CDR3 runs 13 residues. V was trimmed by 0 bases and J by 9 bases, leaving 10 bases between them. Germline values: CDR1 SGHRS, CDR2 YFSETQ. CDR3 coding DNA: TGCGCCAGCAGCTTGGCAGGGGAGAGTGAGCAGTTCTTC. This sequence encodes CASSLAGESEQFF.

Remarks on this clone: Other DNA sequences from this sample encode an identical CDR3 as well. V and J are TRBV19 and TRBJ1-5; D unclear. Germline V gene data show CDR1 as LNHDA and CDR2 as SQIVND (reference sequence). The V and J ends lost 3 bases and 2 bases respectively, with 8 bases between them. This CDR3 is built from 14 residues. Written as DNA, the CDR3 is TGTGCCAGTAGTATGTCGGGTGGCAATCAGCCCCAGCATTTT. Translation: CASSMSGGNQPQHF. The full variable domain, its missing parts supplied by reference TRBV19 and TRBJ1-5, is DGGITQSPKYLFRKEGQNVTLSCEQNLNHDAMYWYRQDPGQGLRLIYYSQIVNDFQKGDIAEGYSVSREKKESFPLTVTSAQKNPTAFYLCASSMSGGNQPQHFGDGTRLSIL.

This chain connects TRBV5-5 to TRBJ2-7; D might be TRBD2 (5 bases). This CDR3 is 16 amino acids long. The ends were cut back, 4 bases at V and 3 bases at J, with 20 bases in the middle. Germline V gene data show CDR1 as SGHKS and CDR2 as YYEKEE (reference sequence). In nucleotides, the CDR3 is TGTGCCAGCAGCCCCGGAGGTTCAGGACTCCGCTACGAGCAGTACTTC. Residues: CASSPGGSGLRYEQYF.